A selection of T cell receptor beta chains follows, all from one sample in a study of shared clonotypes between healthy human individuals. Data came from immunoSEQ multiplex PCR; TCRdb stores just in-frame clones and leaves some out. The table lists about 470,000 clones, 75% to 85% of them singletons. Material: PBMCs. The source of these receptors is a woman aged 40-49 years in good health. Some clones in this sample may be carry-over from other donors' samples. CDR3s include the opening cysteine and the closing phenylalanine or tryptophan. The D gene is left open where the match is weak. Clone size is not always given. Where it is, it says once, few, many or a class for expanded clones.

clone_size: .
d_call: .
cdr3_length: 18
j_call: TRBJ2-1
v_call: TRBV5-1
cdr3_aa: CASSLVPDLPQGLNEQFF
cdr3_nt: TGCGCCAGCAGCTTGGTCCCTGACTTACCTCAAGGCCTCAATGAGCAGTTCTTC

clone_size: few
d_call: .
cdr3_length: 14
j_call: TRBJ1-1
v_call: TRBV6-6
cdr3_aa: CASRDTALGTEAFF
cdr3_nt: TGTGCCAGCAGGGACACGGCCCTGGGCACTGAAGCTTTCTTT

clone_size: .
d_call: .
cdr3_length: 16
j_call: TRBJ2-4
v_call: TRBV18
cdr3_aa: CASSQDRSIAKNIQYF
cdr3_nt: TGTGCCAGCTCACAAGACCGTTCGATAGCCAAAAACATTCAGTACTTC

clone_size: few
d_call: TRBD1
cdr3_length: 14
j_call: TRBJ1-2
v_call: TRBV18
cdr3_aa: CASENRGLSDGYTF
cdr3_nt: TGTGCCAGCGAAAACAGGGGTCTTTCTGATGGCTACACCTTC

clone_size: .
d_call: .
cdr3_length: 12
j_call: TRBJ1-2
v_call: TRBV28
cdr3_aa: CASSYINYGYTF
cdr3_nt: TGTGCCAGCAGTTATATTAACTATGGCTACACCTTC

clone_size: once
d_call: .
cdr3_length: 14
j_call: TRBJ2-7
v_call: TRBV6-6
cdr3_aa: CASSPRGATYEQYF
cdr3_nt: TGTGCCAGCAGTCCACGGGGGGCTACGTACGAGCAGTACTTC

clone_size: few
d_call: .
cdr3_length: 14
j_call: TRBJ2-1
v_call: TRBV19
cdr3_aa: CASSIEAVYNEQFF
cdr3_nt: TGTGCCAGTAGTATAGAAGCAGTATACAATGAGCAGTTCTTC

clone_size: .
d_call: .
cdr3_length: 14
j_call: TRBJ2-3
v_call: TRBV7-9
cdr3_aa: CASSPSGFTDTQYF
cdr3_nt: TGTGCCAGCAGCCCCAGCGGCTTCACAGATACGCAGTATTTT

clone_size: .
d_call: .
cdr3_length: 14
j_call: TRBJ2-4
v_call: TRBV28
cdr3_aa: CASSLRAGKNIQYF
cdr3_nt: TGTGCCAGCAGTTTAAGGGCAGGCAAAAACATTCAGTACTTC

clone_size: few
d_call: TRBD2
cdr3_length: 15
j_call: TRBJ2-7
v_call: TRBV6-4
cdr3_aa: CASSLGTSGNYEQYF
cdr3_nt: TGTGCCAGCAGCCTAGGGACTAGCGGGAACTACGAGCAGTACTTC

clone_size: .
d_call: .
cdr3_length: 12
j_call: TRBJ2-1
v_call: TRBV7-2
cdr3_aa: CASSRSGPQQFF
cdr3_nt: TGTGCCAGCAGCCGGAGCGGCCCTCAGCAGTTCTTC

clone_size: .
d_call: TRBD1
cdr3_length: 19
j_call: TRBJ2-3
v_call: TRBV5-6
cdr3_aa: CASSLIFGTGGFGPDTQYF
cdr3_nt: TGTGCCAGCAGCTTAATTTTCGGGACAGGGGGCTTTGGTCCAGATACGCAGTATTTT

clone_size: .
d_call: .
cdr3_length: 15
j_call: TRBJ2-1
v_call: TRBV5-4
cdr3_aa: CASSLSADSYNEQFF
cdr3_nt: TGTGCCAGCAGCTTGTCAGCGGACTCCTACAATGAGCAGTTCTTC

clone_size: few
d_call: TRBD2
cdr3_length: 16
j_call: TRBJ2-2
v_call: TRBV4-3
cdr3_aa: CASSPTSGRKDGELFF
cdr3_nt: TGCGCCAGCAGCCCCACTAGCGGGAGAAAAGACGGGGAGCTGTTTTTT

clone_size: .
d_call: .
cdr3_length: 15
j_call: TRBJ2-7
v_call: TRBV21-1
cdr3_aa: CASSKVGRPSYEQYF
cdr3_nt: TGTGCCAGCAGCAAAGTAGGGAGGCCTTCGTACGAGCAGTACTTC

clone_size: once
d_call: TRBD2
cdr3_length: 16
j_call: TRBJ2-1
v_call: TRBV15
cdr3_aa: CATSRQPPAGGNEQFF
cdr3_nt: TGTGCCACCAGCAGACAGCCTCCAGCGGGAGGTAATGAGCAGTTCTTC

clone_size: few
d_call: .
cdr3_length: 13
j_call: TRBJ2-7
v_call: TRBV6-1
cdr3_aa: CASSPGGIYEQYF
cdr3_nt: TGTGCCAGCAGCCCGGGGGGCATCTACGAGCAGTACTTC

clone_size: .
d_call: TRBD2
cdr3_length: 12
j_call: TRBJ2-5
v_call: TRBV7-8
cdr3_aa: CAIPWGGETQYF
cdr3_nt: TGTGCCATCCCTTGGGGGGGGGAGACCCAGTACTTC

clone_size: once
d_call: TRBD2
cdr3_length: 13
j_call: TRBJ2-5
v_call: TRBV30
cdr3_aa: CASHVTSVQTQYF
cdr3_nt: TGTGCCTCACACGTAACTAGCGTACAGACCCAGTACTTC

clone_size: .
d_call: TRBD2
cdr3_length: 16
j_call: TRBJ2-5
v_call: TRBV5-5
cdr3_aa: CASSWRIAGGRETQYF
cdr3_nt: TGTGCCAGCAGCTGGCGAATAGCGGGAGGGAGAGAGACCCAGTACTTC

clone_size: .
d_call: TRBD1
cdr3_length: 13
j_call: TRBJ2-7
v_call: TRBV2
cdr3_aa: CASSRTGEGEQYF
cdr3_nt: TGTGCCAGCAGCCGGACAGGGGAGGGCGAGCAGTACTTC

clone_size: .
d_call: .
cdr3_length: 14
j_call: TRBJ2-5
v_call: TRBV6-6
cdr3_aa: CASSYPQTQETQYF
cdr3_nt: TGTGCCAGCAGTTACCCTCAAACTCAAGAGACCCAGTACTTC

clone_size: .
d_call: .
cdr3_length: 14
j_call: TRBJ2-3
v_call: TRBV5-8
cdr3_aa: CASSQGDFTDTQYF
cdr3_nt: TGTGCCAGCAGCCAAGGAGACTTCACAGATACGCAGTATTTT

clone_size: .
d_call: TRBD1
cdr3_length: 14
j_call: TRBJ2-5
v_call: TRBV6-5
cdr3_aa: CASSFDRVGGTQYF
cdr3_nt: TGTGCCAGCAGTTTCGACAGGGTAGGAGGAACCCAGTACTTC

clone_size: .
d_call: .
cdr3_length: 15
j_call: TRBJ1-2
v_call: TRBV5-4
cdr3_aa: CASSHSLGERGGYTF
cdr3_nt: TGTGCCAGCAGCCATTCTTTGGGGGAGAGGGGAGGCTACACCTTC